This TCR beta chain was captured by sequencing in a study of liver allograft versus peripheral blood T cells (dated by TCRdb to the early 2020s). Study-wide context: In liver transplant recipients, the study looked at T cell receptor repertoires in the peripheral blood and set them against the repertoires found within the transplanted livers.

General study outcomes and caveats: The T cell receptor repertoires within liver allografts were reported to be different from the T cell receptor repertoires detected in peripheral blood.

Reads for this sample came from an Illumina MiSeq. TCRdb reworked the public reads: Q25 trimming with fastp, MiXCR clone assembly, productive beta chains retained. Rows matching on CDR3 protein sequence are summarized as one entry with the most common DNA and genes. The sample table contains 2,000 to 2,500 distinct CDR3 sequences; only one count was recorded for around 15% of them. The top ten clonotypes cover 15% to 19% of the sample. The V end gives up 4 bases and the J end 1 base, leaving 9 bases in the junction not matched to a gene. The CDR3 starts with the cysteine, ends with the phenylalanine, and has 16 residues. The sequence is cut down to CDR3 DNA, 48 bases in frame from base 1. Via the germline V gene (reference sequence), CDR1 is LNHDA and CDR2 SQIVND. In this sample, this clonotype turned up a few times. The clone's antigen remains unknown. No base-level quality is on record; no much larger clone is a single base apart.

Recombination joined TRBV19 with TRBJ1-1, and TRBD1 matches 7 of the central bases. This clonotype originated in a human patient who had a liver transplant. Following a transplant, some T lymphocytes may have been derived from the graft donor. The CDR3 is CASSTTGSPSNTEAFF. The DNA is TGTGCCAGTAGTACGACAGGGTCCCCGTCGAACACTGAAGCTTTCTTT.